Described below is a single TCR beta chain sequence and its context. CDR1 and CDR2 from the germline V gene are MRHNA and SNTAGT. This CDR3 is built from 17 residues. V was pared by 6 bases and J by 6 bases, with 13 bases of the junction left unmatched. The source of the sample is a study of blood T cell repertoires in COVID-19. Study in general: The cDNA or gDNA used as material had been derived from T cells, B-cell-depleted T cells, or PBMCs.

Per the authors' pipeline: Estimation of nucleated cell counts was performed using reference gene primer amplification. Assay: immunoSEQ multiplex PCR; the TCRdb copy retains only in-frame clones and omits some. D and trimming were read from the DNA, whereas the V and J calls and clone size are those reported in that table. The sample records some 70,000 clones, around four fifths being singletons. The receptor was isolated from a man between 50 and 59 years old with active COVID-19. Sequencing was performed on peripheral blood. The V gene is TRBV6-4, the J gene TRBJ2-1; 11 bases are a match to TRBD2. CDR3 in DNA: TGTGCCAGCAGCAGACTACCAGGACTAGCGGGTATCAATGAGCAGTTCTTC. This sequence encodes CASSRLPGLAGINEQFF.